The 10 T cell receptor beta chains in this list originate from one sample, sequenced in a study of blood T cell repertoires in COVID-19. Assay: immunoSEQ multiplex PCR; the TCRdb copy retains only in-frame clones and omits some. The sample has under 200,000 clones; 80% are singletons. The sample taken for sequencing was peripheral blood. The receptors were gathered from a man between 65 and 85 years old with active or convalescent COVID-19.

The chain's CDR3 is CASSKLRSTGGSYQETQYF. The CDR3 bases are TGTGCCAGCAGCAAGCTAAGATCCACTGGCGGGAGTTACCAAGAGACCCAGTACTTC. The chain uses TRBV7-6 and TRBJ2-5; TRBD2 matches 7 bases. From germline, CDR1 is SGHVS and CDR2 FNYEAQ. The CDR3 has 19 residues. V was pared by 5 bases and J by 0 bases, with 18 bases of the junction left unmatched.

This clone was seen only a few times. The chain recombines TRBV7-2 with TRBJ2-3; no clear D gene. Germline V lookup: CDR1 SGHTA, CDR2 FQGNSA. V was clipped by 5 bases and J by 7 bases, with 7 bases between them. The CDR3 runs to 11 residues. The CDR3 nucleotides are TGTGCCAGCAGCCAATCAAATACGCAGTATTTT. The encoded protein is CASSQSNTQYF.

This chain uses TRBV19 with TRBJ1-1; 9 nucleotides line up with TRBD1. J gave up 1 base and V 5 bases, and 5 bases lay outside the gene matches. Looked up from germline, CDR1 is LNHDA and CDR2 is SQIVND (reference sequence). This CDR3 comprises 15 residues. The CDR3 spells CASSGPGQGNTEAFF. In DNA form, the CDR3 reads TGTGCCAGTAGTGGACCGGGACAGGGGAACACTGAAGCTTTCTTT.

The chain carries TRBV13 and TRBJ1-2; possibly TRBD1 for D (6 bases). Trimming took 5 bases from V and 8 from J, leaving 21 bases between them. The germline gives CDR1 PRHDT, CDR2 FYEKMQ (reference sequence). There are 15 residues in the CDR3. CDR3 sequence: CASSTHRELSGGYTF. In nucleotides, the CDR3 is TGTGCCAGCAGCACCCACAGGGAGCTTTCGGGAGGCTACACCTTC.

This chain connects TRBV5-1 to TRBJ1-2; D ambiguous. V was shortened by 1 base and J by 5 bases, with 6 bases between the two germline ends. The CDR3 totals 12 residues. Germline assignment: CDR1 SGHRS and CDR2 YFSETQ. The CDR3 reads CASSLSGYGYTF. In DNA, the CDR3 is TGCGCCAGCAGCTTGTCGGGGTATGGCTACACCTTC.

This CDR3 reads CASSQLPDSRRYEQYF. The CDR3, as DNA: TGTGCCAGCAGCCAATTACCAGACTCAAGGCGATACGAGCAGTACTTC. This chain links TRBV3-1 (or the pseudogene TRBV3-2) with TRBJ2-7; no firm D call. CDR1 is LGHDT, CDR2 YNNKEL, per germline (reference sequence). The CDR3 totals 16 residues. The germline V and J ends were trimmed by 2 bases and 4 bases, with 18 bases remaining between them.

This chain links TRBV6-5 with TRBJ1-4; D gene unclear. CDR1 and CDR2 from the germline V gene are MNHEY and SVGAGI. The CDR3 is 13 amino acids. Trimming left V 7 bases short and J 0 bases short, with 6 bases between. CDR3 in DNA: TGTGCCAGCAAGCCTACAACTAATGAAAAACTGTTTTTT. Translation: CASKPTTNEKLFF.

This chain uses TRBV6-5 with TRBJ2-7; a weak D match, TRBD1 (5 bases). Trimming took 10 bases from V and 4 from J, leaving 20 bases between them. Germline V gene sequence: CDR1 MNHEY, CDR2 SVGAGI. There are 14 residues in the CDR3. CDR3 sequence: CATTPRDRSYEQYF. For the CDR3, the DNA is TGTGCCACCACCCCGCGAGACAGAAGTTACGAGCAGTACTTC.

This chain links TRBV5-5 with TRBJ2-5; TRBD2 might be the D (6 bases). Germline assignment: CDR1 SGHKS and CDR2 YYEKEE (reference sequence). This CDR3 comprises 14 residues. The germline V and J ends were trimmed by 4 bases and 5 bases, with 15 bases remaining between them. The CDR3 loop is CASSPEGSIETQYF. CDR3 nucleotides: TGTGCCAGCAGCCCGGAGGGTTCGATCGAGACCCAGTACTTC.

The chain has TRBV7-6 and TRBJ2-7; no reliable D call. CDR3 length equals 12 residues. Germline V lookup: CDR1 SGHVS, CDR2 FNYEAQ. The V end was cut by 4 bases, the J end by 6 bases, with 10 bases between. CDR3 region: CASSSPYGEQYF. The CDR3 bases are TGTGCCAGCAGCTCACCTTACGGCGAGCAGTACTTC.